This T cell receptor (beta chain) was identified during a study of blood T cell repertoires in COVID-19 (dated by TCRdb to 2020 to 2021). In the study overall: Samples from collaborators originated in the United States, Italy and Spain and spanned both the acute and convalescent phases of COVID-19. The material from the prospective study consisted of cDNA or gDNA derived from T cells, B-cell-depleted T cells, or PBMCs. Deeply sampled blood TCRbeta repertoires from subjects exposed to, actively infected with, or recovered from COVID-19 were included in the dataset. A freely available public database, intended as a resource for researchers studying the immune response to SARS-CoV-2, is where the repertoires were released. Samples came from the ongoing ImmuneRACE study (first 160 participants) plus 1,254 subjects from 6 global collaborators. The sample metadata nearly always contained a de-identified subject ID, COVID-19 status, age in years and sex. Where HLA class I and class II types were available, the types were taken from metadata supplied by the sample provider, not from assay-based typing. The research as a whole found: Clinical and demographic metadata were provided uncurated, with the amount varying by source and participant.

This clone was seen once. The antigen it binds to is not known. Base qualities were left out, and no much larger clone turns up one base away. TCRbeta CDR3 regions were amplified from genomic DNA using the immunoSEQ Assay, a bias-controlled multiplex PCR. In the authors' own workflow: The number of nucleated cells in each sample was estimated from the amplification of reference gene primers within the assay. Sequence reads were collapsed and filtered to measure the absolute abundance of every unique TCRbeta CDR3 rearrangement. For each sample, productive Simpson clonality was calculated as the square root of Simpson's diversity index across productive rearrangements. TCRdb obtained this table from immuneACCESS and retained in-frame rearrangements with V and J assigned. These tables miss some clones; where compared with another copy, unresolved V genes account for less than half of the shortfall, and the remainder is unexplained. That table gives V, J and clone size, and the DNA gave D and trimming. The sample yields 150,000 to 200,000 clones; around 89% were counted once. The top ten clonotypes cover 4% of the sample.

Looking up the germline V gene yields CDR1 SGHAT and CDR2 FQNNGV. Taken from cysteine to phenylalanine, the CDR3 has 13 residues. Left in the record is the CDR3 DNA by itself, 39 bases read in frame from the first base. Relative to germline, V is 9 bases shorter and J is 2 bases shorter, with 13 bases between their ends. Collaborating institutions collected whole blood in K2EDTA tubes following their own protocols. For TCRbeta analysis, collaborator samples were shipped as frozen whole blood, as isolated PBMCs, or as DNA extracted from either sample type. Sequenced sample: peripheral blood. The TCR sequence derives from a woman aged 25 to 39 with acute or convalescent COVID-19. The chain is encoded by TRBV11-2 joined to TRBJ1-1, with the D gene uncertain. Read as DNA, the sequence is TGTGCCAGTAAATCGGTTCAAAACACTGAAGCTTTCTTT. The resulting protein is CASKSVQNTEAFF.